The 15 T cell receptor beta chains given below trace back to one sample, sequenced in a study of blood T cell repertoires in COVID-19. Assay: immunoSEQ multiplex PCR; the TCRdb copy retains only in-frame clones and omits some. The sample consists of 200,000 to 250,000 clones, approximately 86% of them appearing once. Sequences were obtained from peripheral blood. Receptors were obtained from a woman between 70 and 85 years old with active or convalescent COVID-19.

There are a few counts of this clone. The CDR3 DNA is TGTGCCAGCACCAGACAGGGGATCTTTTTCTTC. Translated: CASTRQGIFFF. The rearrangement links TRBV6-5 to TRBJ2-1; TRBD1 aligns across 8 bases. The germline gives CDR1 MNHEY, CDR2 SVGAGI. This CDR3 region has 11 residues. Trimming took 7 bases from V and 16 from J; bases not matched to a gene: 9.

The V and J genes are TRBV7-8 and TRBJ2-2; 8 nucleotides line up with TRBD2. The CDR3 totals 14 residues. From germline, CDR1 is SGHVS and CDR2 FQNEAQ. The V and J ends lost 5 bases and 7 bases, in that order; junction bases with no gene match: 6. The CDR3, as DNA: TGTGCCAGCAGCCTCGGGGGGGCCTACGGGGAGCTGTTTTTT. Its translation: CASSLGGAYGELFF.

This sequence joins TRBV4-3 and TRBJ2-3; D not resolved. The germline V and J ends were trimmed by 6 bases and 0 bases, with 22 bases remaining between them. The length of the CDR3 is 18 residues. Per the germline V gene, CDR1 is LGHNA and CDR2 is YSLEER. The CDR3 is CASRKNRDHWVSTDTQYF. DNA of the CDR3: TGCGCCAGCAGAAAGAACAGAGACCATTGGGTTAGCACAGATACGCAGTATTTT.

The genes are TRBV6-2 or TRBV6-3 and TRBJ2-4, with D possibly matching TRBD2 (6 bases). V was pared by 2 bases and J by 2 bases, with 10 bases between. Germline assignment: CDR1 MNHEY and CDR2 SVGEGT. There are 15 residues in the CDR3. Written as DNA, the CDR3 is TGTGCCAGCAGTTACCCGGGGGATTCCAAAAACATTCAGTACTTC. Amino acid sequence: CASSYPGDSKNIQYF.

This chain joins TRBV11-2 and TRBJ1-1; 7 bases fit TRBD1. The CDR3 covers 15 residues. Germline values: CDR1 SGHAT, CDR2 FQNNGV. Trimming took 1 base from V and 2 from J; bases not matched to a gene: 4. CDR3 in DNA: TGTGCCAGCAGCTTAGTCAACAGGGGAAACACTGAAGCTTTCTTT. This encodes CASSLVNRGNTEAFF.

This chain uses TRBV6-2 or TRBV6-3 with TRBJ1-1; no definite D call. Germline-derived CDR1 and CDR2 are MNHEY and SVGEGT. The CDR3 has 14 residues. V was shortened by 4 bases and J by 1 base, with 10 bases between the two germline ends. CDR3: CASSFTLGNTEAFF. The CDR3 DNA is TGTGCCAGCAGTTTCACTCTAGGGAACACTGAAGCTTTCTTT.

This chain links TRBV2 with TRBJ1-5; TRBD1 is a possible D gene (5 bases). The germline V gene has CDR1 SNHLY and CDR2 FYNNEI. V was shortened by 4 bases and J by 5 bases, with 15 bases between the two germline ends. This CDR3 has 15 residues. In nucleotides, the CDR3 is TGTGCCAGCAGTGTGCGGGGGGGTCTATATCAGCCCCAGCATTTT. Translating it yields CASSVRGGLYQPQHF. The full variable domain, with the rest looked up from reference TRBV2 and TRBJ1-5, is EPEVTQTPSHQVTQMGQEVILRCVPISNHLYFYWYRQILGQKVEFLVSFYNNEISEKSEIFDDQFSVERPDGSNFTLKIRSTKLEDSAMYFCASSVRGGLYQPQHFGDGTRLSIL.

The CDR3 DNA is TGTGCCAGCAGCCCGTGGTTGAACGTACCAGGGGTAGGAAACACCATATATTTT. Its protein product is CASSPWLNVPGVGNTIYF. V usage is TRBV7-9 and J usage is TRBJ1-3, with D tentatively TRBD1 (6 bases). V was cut by 5 bases and J by 4 bases, with 24 bases left in between. This CDR3 comprises 18 residues. CDR1 is SEHNR, CDR2 FQNEAQ, per germline (reference sequence). The variable domain in full, completed from reference TRBV7-9 and TRBJ1-3, reads DTGVSQNPRHKITKRGQNVTFRCDPISEHNRLYWYRQTLGQGPEFLTYFQNEAQLEKSRLLSDRFSAERPKGSFSTLEIQRTEQGDSAMYLCASSPWLNVPGVGNTIYFGEGSWLTVV.

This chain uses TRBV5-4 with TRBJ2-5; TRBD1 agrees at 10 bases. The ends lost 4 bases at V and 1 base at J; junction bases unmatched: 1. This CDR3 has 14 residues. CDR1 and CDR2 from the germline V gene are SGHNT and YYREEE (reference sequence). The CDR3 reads CASSGDRGQETQYF. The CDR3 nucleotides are TGTGCCAGCAGCGGGGACAGGGGCCAAGAGACCCAGTACTTC.

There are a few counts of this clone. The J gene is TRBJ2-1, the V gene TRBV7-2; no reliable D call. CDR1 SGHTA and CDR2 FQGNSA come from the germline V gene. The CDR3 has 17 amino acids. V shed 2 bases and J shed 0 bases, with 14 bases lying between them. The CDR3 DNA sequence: TGTGCCAGCAGCTTATCTAGTTATTCCAGCTCCTACAATGAGCAGTTCTTC. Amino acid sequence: CASSLSSYSSSYNEQFF.

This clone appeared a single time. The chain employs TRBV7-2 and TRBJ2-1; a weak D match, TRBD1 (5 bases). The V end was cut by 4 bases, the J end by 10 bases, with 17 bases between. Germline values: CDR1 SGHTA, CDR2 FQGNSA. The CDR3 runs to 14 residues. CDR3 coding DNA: TGTGCCAGCAGCTCCGCCGCAGGGTCTGACGAGCAGTTCTTC. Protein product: CASSSAAGSDEQFF.

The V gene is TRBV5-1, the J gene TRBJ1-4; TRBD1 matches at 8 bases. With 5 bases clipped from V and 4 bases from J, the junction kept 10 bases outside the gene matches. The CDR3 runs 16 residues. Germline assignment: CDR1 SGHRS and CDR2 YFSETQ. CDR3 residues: CASSPGQGALNEKLFF. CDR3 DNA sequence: TGCGCCAGCAGTCCAGGACAGGGAGCCCTTAATGAAAAACTGTTTTTT. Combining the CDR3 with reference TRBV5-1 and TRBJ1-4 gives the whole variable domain KAGVTQTPRYLIKTRGQQVTLSCSPISGHRSVSWYQQTPGQGLQFLFEYFSETQRNKGNFPGRFSGRQFSNSRSEMNVSTLELGDSALYLCASSPGQGALNEKLFFGSGTQLSVL.

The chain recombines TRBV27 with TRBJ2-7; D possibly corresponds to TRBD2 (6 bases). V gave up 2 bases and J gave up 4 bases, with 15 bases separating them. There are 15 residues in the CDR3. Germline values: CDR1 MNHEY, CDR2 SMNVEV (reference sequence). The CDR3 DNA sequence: TGTGCCAGCAGTTTACTGGCGGGGTCCCCGTACGAGCAGTACTTC. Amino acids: CASSLLAGSPYEQYF.

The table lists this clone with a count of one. The CDR3, as DNA: TGTGCCAGTACTTCCGGGGGCTCTGGGGCCAACGTCCTGACTTTC. Protein product: CASTSGGSGANVLTF. The rearrangement links TRBV9 to TRBJ2-6; possible D gene TRBD2, 6 bases. Germline assignment: CDR1 SGDLS and CDR2 YYNGEE. Trimming removed 8 bases at V and 0 bases at J, with 12 bases between. The CDR3 is 15 amino acids.

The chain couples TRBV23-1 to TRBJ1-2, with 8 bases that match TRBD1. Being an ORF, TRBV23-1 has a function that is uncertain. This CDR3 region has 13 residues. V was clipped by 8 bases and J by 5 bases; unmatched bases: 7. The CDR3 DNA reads TGCGCCAGCCCCGACAGGGGTGGGTATGGCTACACCTTC. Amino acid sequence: CASPDRGGYGYTF.